Presented here are 28 T cell receptor beta chains from one specimen sequenced in a study of blood T cell repertoires in COVID-19. The method was immunoSEQ multiplex PCR; TCRdb's version includes in-frame clones alone and lacks a portion of them. The data contain approximately 54,000 clones, approximately 87% of them singletons. Sequencing was done on a sample of peripheral blood. Receptors originate from a man in his forties or fifties with acute or convalescent COVID-19.

The chain employs TRBV6-5 and TRBJ1-2; 7 bases match TRBD1. The CDR3 runs to 14 residues. Germline loops: CDR1 MNHEY, CDR2 SVGAGI. Germline trimming cut 8 bases from V and 1 base from J; bases unmatched to any gene: 7. For the CDR3, the DNA is TGTGCCAGCTCAAGGGCAGGGGGTAACTATGGCTACACCTTC. Translating gives CASSRAGGNYGYTF.

The chain is built from TRBV9 and TRBJ2-3, with TRBD1 as a possible D gene (6 bases). Germline CDR1 and CDR2: SGDLS and YYNGEE. With 3 bases removed from V and 2 bases from J, the gap between germline ends came to 16 bases. CDR3 size: 16 residues. The CDR3 is CASSAYRAGDTDTQYF. DNA for the CDR3: TGTGCCAGCAGCGCCTACAGGGCCGGAGACACAGATACGCAGTATTTT.

The genes are TRBV18 and TRBJ1-1; the D gene is possibly TRBD1 (5 bases). Deletions cut 3 bases from V and 2 bases from J, with 19 bases between. The germline CDR1 and CDR2 sequences are KGHSH and LQKENI. This CDR3 comprises 17 residues. CDR3 coding DNA: TGTGCCAGCTCACCGGTGGCGGGGAGGGGATTTAACACTGAAGCTTTCTTT. Protein product: CASSPVAGRGFNTEAFF.

The chain joins TRBV9 to TRBJ1-6; D is perhaps TRBD1 (6 bases). The CDR3 length is 12 residues. Trimming took off 6 bases at V and 6 bases at J, with 7 bases between the two ends. Germline V CDR1 and CDR2: SGDLS, YYNGEE. CDR3: CASNRVNSPLHF. As DNA, the CDR3 is TGTGCCAGCAACAGGGTTAATTCACCCCTCCACTTT.

V is TRBV7-9 and J is TRBJ1-3; 10 bases agree with TRBD1. The ends lost 6 bases at V and 4 bases at J; junction bases unmatched: 6. The CDR3 is 15 residues long. Per germline, CDR1 SEHNR and CDR2 FQNEAQ (reference sequence). CDR3 amino acids: CASREGTGVGNTIYF. The CDR3 DNA sequence: TGTGCCAGCAGGGAGGGGACAGGGGTCGGAAACACCATATATTTT.

V gene TRBV27 combines with J gene TRBJ2-7; 9 bases are shared with TRBD1. Germline loops: CDR1 MNHEY, CDR2 SMNVEV (reference sequence). The CDR3 length is 15 residues. J gave up 0 bases and V 4 bases, and 4 bases lay outside the gene matches. The CDR3 sequence: CASSSLTGGSYEQYF. In DNA, the CDR3 is TGTGCCAGCAGTTCACTGACAGGGGGCTCCTACGAGCAGTACTTC.

The chain couples TRBV3-1 (or the pseudogene TRBV3-2) to TRBJ1-2; TRBD1 might be the D (5 bases). CDR1 is LGHDT, CDR2 YNNKEL, per germline (reference sequence). CDR3 length: 13 amino acids. V was clipped by 1 base and J by 5 bases, with 8 bases between them. The CDR3 region is CASSQGQMYGYTF. CDR3 DNA sequence: TGTGCCAGCAGCCAAGGACAGATGTATGGCTACACCTTC.

In its sample, this clone was seen once. The chain links TRBV3-1 (or the pseudogene TRBV3-2) to TRBJ2-3; TRBD2 is a possible D gene (5 bases). Between the trimmed V and J ends, which lost 1 base and 4 bases, there was a span of 18 bases. Germline V CDR1 and CDR2: LGHDT, YNNKEL (reference sequence). The CDR3 sequence is 17 residues long. The CDR3 here is CASSQAWGPAGADTQYF. The CDR3 DNA is TGTGCCAGCAGCCAAGCCTGGGGTCCCGCCGGGGCAGATACGCAGTATTTT.

The chain links TRBV28 to TRBJ2-1, with 8 bases lining up with TRBD2. In germline, CDR1 is MDHEN, CDR2 SYDVKM. The ends lost 2 bases at V and 4 bases at J; junction bases unmatched: 10. The CDR3 length is 17 residues. CDR3 amino acids: CASSLISLLAEYNEQFF. The CDR3 DNA follows: TGTGCCAGCAGTTTAATAAGTCTACTAGCGGAGTACAATGAGCAGTTCTTC.

The chain recombines TRBV5-5 with TRBJ2-6, with D unresolved. The germline CDR1 and CDR2 sequences are SGHKS and YYEKEE (reference sequence). This CDR3 is built from 15 residues. The V end was cut by 2 bases, the J end by 0 bases, with 6 bases between. CDR3 amino acids: CASSFGYSGANVLTF. CDR3 sequence (DNA): TGTGCCAGCAGCTTCGGGTACTCTGGGGCCAACGTCCTGACTTTC.

V and J are TRBV20-1 and TRBJ1-1; TRBD1 agrees at 7 bases. Germline CDR1 is DFQATT and CDR2 is SNEGSKA (reference sequence). With 7 bases clipped from V and 7 bases from J, the junction kept 6 bases outside the gene matches. The CDR3 sequence is 11 residues long. Here the CDR3 DNA reads TGCAGTGTCCGGAGGACAGGTGAAGCTTTCTTT. Translated, it gives CSVRRTGEAFF.

The rearrangement links TRBV2 to TRBJ1-5; 9 bases match TRBD1. V was pared by 5 bases and J by 0 bases, with 2 bases of the junction left unmatched. CDR1 and CDR2 (germline): SNHLY, FYNNEI. There are 15 residues in the CDR3. CDR3 loop: CASSPTGGSNQPQHF. The CDR3 DNA reads TGTGCCAGCAGTCCGACAGGGGGTAGCAATCAGCCCCAGCATTTT.

The genes are TRBV10-3 and TRBJ1-5; 7 nucleotides line up with TRBD1. The CDR3 is 15 residues long. V gave up 3 bases and J gave up 1 base; unmatched junction bases: 3. Germline V CDR1 and CDR2: ENHRY, SYGVKD. CDR3 protein: CAISEDRASNQPQHF. The CDR3 region has the DNA TGTGCCATCAGTGAAGACAGGGCGAGCAATCAGCCCCAGCATTTT.

A remark on this clone: A read error may produce the germline difference seen at one junction end. The chain has TRBV7-7 and TRBJ2-5; TRBD2 might be the D (6 bases). The CDR3 consists of 16 residues. Germline CDR1 and CDR2: SSHAT and FNYEAQ (reference sequence). CDR3 amino acids: CASSLGSGSGVETQYF. In nucleotides, the CDR3 is TGTGCTAGCAGCTTAGGGAGCGGGTCGGGCGTTGAGACCCAGTACTTC.

The chain carries TRBV27 and TRBJ2-3, with D possibly being TRBD1 (6 bases). Germline CDR1 reads MNHEY; CDR2 reads SMNVEV (reference sequence). The V end was cut by 3 bases, the J end by 6 bases, with 19 bases between. The CDR3 has 16 residues. Here the CDR3 reads CASSFLGTKAWDTQYF. In DNA, the CDR3 is TGTGCCAGCAGTTTTCTAGGGACAAAGGCCTGGGATACGCAGTATTTT.

The chain carries TRBV11-3 and TRBJ2-3; 11 positions agree with TRBD2. V lost 5 bases to trimming and J lost 7 bases; unmatched junction nucleotides: 8. The CDR3 runs 15 residues. Germline lookup yields CDR1 SGHNT and CDR2 YENEEA. CDR3 sequence (DNA): TGTGCCAGCAGCCCAGGTCTAGCGGGAGGTTATACGCAGTATTTT. This codes for CASSPGLAGGYTQYF.

This chain connects TRBV11-3 to TRBJ1-6; D uncertain. Germline values: CDR1 SGHNT, CDR2 YENEEA. The CDR3 runs to 15 residues. Deletions cut 4 bases from V and 14 bases from J, with 21 bases between. The CDR3 nucleotides read TGTGCCAGCAGCTGCATGAGGTATTACTCCCTCACCCTCCACTTT. It is translated as CASSCMRYYSLTLHF.

The chain has TRBV5-4 and TRBJ1-2; D perhaps matches TRBD1 (6 bases). In germline, CDR1 is SGHNT, CDR2 YYREEE (reference sequence). The CDR3 runs 13 residues. V lost 0 bases and J lost 5, with 8 bases in between. The CDR3: CASSLEQGYGYTF. CDR3 DNA sequence: TGTGCCAGCAGCTTGGAACAGGGTTATGGCTACACCTTC.

The chain has TRBV10-3 and TRBJ2-5; D is possibly TRBD1 (5 bases). The CDR3 has 14 residues. Trimming removed 6 bases at V and 4 bases at J, with 15 bases between. Germline lookup yields CDR1 ENHRY and CDR2 SYGVKD. The CDR3 loop is CAIRGPDPGETQYF. The CDR3 coding sequence is TGTGCCATCAGGGGGCCTGACCCGGGAGAGACCCAGTACTTC.

J is TRBJ1-2 and V is TRBV18; D gene ambiguous. V was pared by 2 bases and J by 7 bases, with 8 bases between. The CDR3 consists of 12 residues. CDR1 is KGHSH, CDR2 LQKENI, per germline. The CDR3 is CASSPFGFGYTF. The CDR3 region has the DNA TGTGCCAGCTCACCATTCGGGTTTGGCTACACCTTC.

The V call is TRBV4-2, the J call TRBJ1-1; D gene uncertain. Germline loops: CDR1 LGHNA, CDR2 YNFKEQ. This CDR3 has 15 amino acids. The germline V and J ends were trimmed by 0 bases and 6 bases, with 14 bases remaining between them. CDR3 sequence: CASSQDLEGNAEAFF. In DNA, the CDR3 is TGTGCCAGCAGCCAAGATCTGGAGGGTAACGCTGAAGCTTTCTTT.

The chain employs TRBV7-9 and TRBJ2-1; 9 bases map to TRBD2. The germline CDR1 and CDR2 sequences are SEHNR and FQNEAQ (reference sequence). With V trimmed by 5 bases and J by 10 bases, 12 bases remained unmatched. The CDR3 spans 15 residues. The CDR3 loop is CASSLGVAGVGEQFF. DNA for the CDR3: TGTGCCAGCAGCCTCGGGGTAGCGGGAGTAGGGGAGCAGTTCTTC.

This clone was observed a single time. This chain connects TRBV6-2 or TRBV6-3 to TRBJ2-1, with 10 bases aligning to TRBD2. Germline V gives CDR1 MNHEY, CDR2 SVGEGT. Germline trimming cut 5 bases from V and 8 bases from J; bases unmatched to any gene: 6. This CDR3 is 14 amino acids long. CDR3 nucleotide sequence: TGTGCCAGCAGTAAAAGCGGGGGGGGTCATGAGCAGTTCTTC. This gives the protein CASSKSGGGHEQFF.

This chain joins TRBV5-1 and TRBJ1-2; a possible D gene is TRBD1 (6 bases). V dropped 0 bases and J dropped 6 bases, with 12 bases sitting between them. The CDR3 spans 14 residues. Germline lookup yields CDR1 SGHRS and CDR2 YFSETQ. CDR3 loop: CASSLEPGANGYTF. Here the CDR3 DNA reads TGCGCCAGCAGCTTGGAACCAGGGGCCAATGGCTACACCTTC.

The gene calls are TRBV19 and TRBJ2-3; 8 nucleotides agree with TRBD1. V trimming: 5 bases; J trimming: 4 bases; junction bases outside the gene matches: 8. The CDR3 sequence is 15 residues long. CDR1 is LNHDA and CDR2 is SQIVND in the germline V gene (reference sequence). In DNA form, the CDR3 reads TGTGCCAGTAGTCCGGACAGGGACGGGGCAGATACGCAGTATTTT. Amino acid sequence: CASSPDRDGADTQYF.

This chain links TRBV19 with TRBJ2-7; 12 bases are shared with TRBD2. V shed 5 bases and J 4 bases; nucleotides not matched to a gene: 3. The CDR3 length is 14 residues. CDR1 is LNHDA and CDR2 is SQIVND in the germline V gene (reference sequence). The CDR3 loop is CASSPSGGEYEQYF. CDR3 nucleotide sequence: TGTGCCAGTAGTCCTAGCGGGGGGGAATACGAGCAGTACTTC. Supplemented by reference TRBV19 and TRBJ2-7, the full variable domain reads DGGITQSPKYLFRKEGQNVTLSCEQNLNHDAMYWYRQDPGQGLRLIYYSQIVNDFQKGDIAEGYSVSREKKESFPLTVTSAQKNPTAFYLCASSPSGGEYEQYFGPGTRLTVT.

This clone has a handful of counts. The chain recombines TRBV7-9 with TRBJ1-6; D is undetermined. V dropped 2 bases and J dropped 7 bases, with 12 bases sitting between them. Germline assignment: CDR1 SEHNR and CDR2 FQNEAQ (reference sequence). The CDR3 spans 15 residues. The CDR3 reads CASSLSAQRNSPLHF. CDR3 DNA: TGTGCCAGCAGCTTATCCGCGCAGCGGAATTCACCCCTCCACTTT.

The gene calls are TRBV29-1 and TRBJ2-7, with D perhaps matching TRBD2 (6 bases). CDR1 and CDR2 (germline): SQVTM, ANQGSEA. CDR3 size: 13 residues. The ends were cut back, 3 bases at V and 3 bases at J, with 12 bases in the middle. The DNA of the CDR3 is TGCAGCGTTGAGGGGGGATGGGGCTACGAGCAGTACTTC. Its protein product is CSVEGGWGYEQYF.